This TCR beta chain stems from a study of prognosis after radiotherapy for stage I lung cancer. Background on the study: Among about 7 patients the tumors were squamous cell carcinoma, and among some eleven they were adenocarcinoma.

By share, this clonotype ranks as medium-sized. Its antigen remains unidentified. Other malignancies, prior chemotherapy and prior radiotherapy were absent in all patients, each of whom was node-negative on CT and PET/CT. Peripheral blood, in roughly 5.8-milliliter volumes, was drawn at each of two time points. With two-round multiplex PCR, TCR beta CDR3 sequences were amplified from genomic DNA. Each TRBV and TRBJ gene had its own primer in the first PCR round. MiXCR was run by TCRdb on the multiplex PCR reads, yielding one entry per CDR3 protein. This table has roughly 14,000 distinct CDR3 sequences, around 30% appearing once. Trimming removed 6 bases at V and 2 bases at J, with 16 bases between. The germline CDR1 and CDR2 sequences are SGHRS and YFSETQ. The CDR3 is 15 residues long. Overall study findings and caveats: Usage of TRBV and TRBJ genes reportedly differed between metastatic and non-metastatic patients.

The input for sequencing was PBMCs, taken before or after stereotactic body radiation therapy (not recorded which). The genes are TRBV5-1 and TRBJ2-3; D is ambiguous. This TCR derives from a donor over 45 with non-small cell lung cancer. The CDR3 region has the DNA TGCGCCAGCACCCCTGCGTTGGGGAACACAGATACGCAGTATTTT. Its translation: CASTPALGNTDTQYF.